This T cell receptor (beta chain) came from a study of T cells after yellow fever vaccination. Study in general: The fractions with low cell numbers were processed using SMART-Seq v4 Ultra Low Input. Broader study findings: Peak timing came faster in the weaker secondary response, day 5 versus 15.

TCRdb redid the calling of the 5' RACE reads with MiXCR, one entry per CDR3 protein. Among 250,000 or so distinct CDR3 sequences listed, 3.6% were seen once. This clonotype was observed a single time. The antigen is unknown. A read error is possible here, since a much larger clone lies one base away. Germline loops: CDR1 GTSNPN, CDR2 SVGIG (reference sequence). The CDR3 covers 11 residues. Sequencing was performed on PBMCs, taken 15 days after the yellow fever booster vaccination. The chain combines TRBV30 with TRBJ2-1; D possibly corresponds to TRBD2 (5 bases). The clonotype comes from a man aged 18-30 years who received the YFV17D yellow fever vaccine. In nucleotides, the CDR3 is TGTGCCTGGGGGTTCGGGGATGAGCTGTTCTTC. Protein product: CAWGFGDELFF.